The 8 T cell receptor beta chains in this list originate from one sample, sequenced in a study of T-cell reconstitution after alpha-beta-depleted transplantation in children. This sample's TCRbeta library carried unique molecular identifier barcodes. TCRdb reprocessed the PCR reads via MiXCR and lists one record per CDR3 protein. The table lists about 78,000 distinct CDR3 sequences, 13% to 15% of them singletons. The source was PBMCs, mostly from graft donor cells, collected 180 days after TCRalphabeta/CD19-depleted stem cell transplant. Receptors were obtained from a male patient aged 2-10 years who had a stem cell transplant for acute lymphoblastic leukemia, so the T cells may come from the graft donor.

This chain uses TRBV4-1 with TRBJ1-2, with TRBD1 as a possible D gene (6 bases). The CDR3 extends over 14 amino acids. CDR1 is MGHRA, CDR2 YSYEKL, per germline. Deletions cut 2 bases from V and 4 bases from J, with 11 bases between. The CDR3 coding sequence is TGCGCCAGCAGCCAAAAGGACAGCTTCTATGGCTACACCTTC. This sequence encodes CASSQKDSFYGYTF.

This clonotype was detected a few times. The chain links TRBV18 to TRBJ1-1; 7 bases align to TRBD1. The trim removed 3 bases at V and 9 bases at J, leaving 1 base unmatched. CDR3 length: 11 amino acids. CDR1 KGHSH and CDR2 LQKENI come from the germline V gene. CDR3 DNA: TGTGCCAGCTCACCGGGACAGAAAGCTTTCTTT. It translates to CASSPGQKAFF.

This clonotype was recorded a few times. The rearrangement joins TRBV7-3 to TRBJ2-1; TRBD2 matches 14 bases. V shed 5 bases, J shed 5 bases, and the junction held 2 bases outside the gene matches. Germline V lookup: CDR1 SGHTA, CDR2 FQGTGA. The CDR3 covers 15 residues. The CDR3 reads CASSRLAGGNNEQFF. CDR3 bases: TGTGCCAGCAGCCGACTAGCGGGAGGGAACAATGAGCAGTTCTTC. The full variable domain, in which reference TRBV7-3 and TRBJ2-1 provide the parts outside the CDR3, is GAGVSQTPSNKVTEKGKYVELRCDPISGHTALYWYRQSLGQGPEFLIYFQGTGAADDSGLPNDRFFAVRPEGSVSTLKIQRTERGDSAVYLCASSRLAGGNNEQFFGPGTRLTVL.

This rearrangement joins TRBV5-6 to TRBJ1-5; D uncertain. Germline CDR1 SGHDT, CDR2 YYEEEE. V lost 3 bases, J lost 0 bases, and 4 bases lay in between. CDR3 length: 13 amino acids. The CDR3 coding sequence is TGTGCCAGCAGCTGGGCTAGCAATCAGCCCCAGCATTTT. It is translated as CASSWASNQPQHF.

This clonotype has only a few counts. This chain connects TRBV5-5 to TRBJ2-7, with 8 bases identical to TRBD2. The CDR3 is 12 amino acids. V dropped 4 bases and J dropped 5; count of bases not matched to a gene: 2. The V gene's germline CDR1 is SGHKS and CDR2 YYEKEE (reference sequence). The CDR3: CASSRGGNEQYF. CDR3 in DNA: TGTGCCAGCAGCCGGGGGGGAAACGAGCAGTACTTC.

The rearrangement joins TRBV11-3 to TRBJ2-2; the D gene is possibly TRBD1 (6 bases). V was pared by 5 bases and J by 5 bases, with 15 bases between. The germline gives CDR1 SGHNT, CDR2 YENEEA. The CDR3 runs 15 residues. Here the CDR3 DNA reads TGTGCCAGCAGCCCCTCAAGGGGGATAACCGGGGAGCTGTTTTTT. It is translated as CASSPSRGITGELFF. The whole variable domain, filled in from reference TRBV11-3 and TRBJ2-2, reads EAGVVQSPRYKIIEKKQPVAFWCNPISGHNTLYWYLQNLGQGPELLIRYENEEAVDDSQLPKDRFSAERLKGVDSTLKIQPAELGDSAVYLCASSPSRGITGELFFGEGSRLTVL.

A note on this clonotype: At one end the junction does not follow the germline gene, possibly because of a read error. CDR3 residues: CSARTGATETQCF. The CDR3 DNA reads TGCAGTGCTAGAACAGGGGCAACGGAGACCCAGTGCTTC. The V call is TRBV20-1, the J call TRBJ2-5; TRBD1 matches at 7 bases. CDR3 size: 13 residues. The germline V gene has CDR1 DFQATT and CDR2 SNEGSKA (reference sequence).

This clonotype was counted ten times or more. The V gene is TRBV9, the J gene TRBJ2-1; tentative D call: TRBD2 (6 bases). This CDR3 has 14 amino acids. Germline-derived CDR1 and CDR2 are SGDLS and YYNGEE. Trimming stripped 3 bases from V and 6 bases from J, with 13 bases between. The DNA for the CDR3 is TGTGCCAGCAGCGGGAGGACTAACGGCAATGAGCAGTTCTTC. Amino acid sequence: CASSGRTNGNEQFF.